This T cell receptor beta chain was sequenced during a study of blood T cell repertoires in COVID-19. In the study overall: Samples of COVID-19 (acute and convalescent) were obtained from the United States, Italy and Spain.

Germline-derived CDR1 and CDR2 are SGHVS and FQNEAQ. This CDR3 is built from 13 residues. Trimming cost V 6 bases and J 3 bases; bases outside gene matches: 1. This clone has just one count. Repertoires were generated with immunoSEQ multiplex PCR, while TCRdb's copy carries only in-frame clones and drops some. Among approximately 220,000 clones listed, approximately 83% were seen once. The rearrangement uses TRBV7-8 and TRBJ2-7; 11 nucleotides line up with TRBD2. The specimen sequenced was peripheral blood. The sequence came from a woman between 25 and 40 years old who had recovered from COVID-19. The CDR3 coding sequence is TGTGCCAGCAGGACTAGCGGGATCTACGAGCAGTACTTC. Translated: CASRTSGIYEQYF.